The 18 T cell receptor beta chains in this list originate from one sample, sequenced in a study of blood T cell repertoires in COVID-19. TCRdb's copy holds only in-frame clones and misses some; the assay was immunoSEQ multiplex PCR. The sample records some 400,000 clones, 70% to 90% being singletons. Material: peripheral blood. These receptors all come from a human donor in a cohort sampled during active COVID-19.

This chain uses TRBV7-2 with TRBJ2-7; D not resolved. V lost 5 bases, J lost 3 bases, and 11 bases lay in between. Germline V CDR1 and CDR2: SGHTA, FQGNSA. The CDR3 totals 13 residues. For the CDR3, the DNA is TGTGCCAGCAGCCCTAGTGGTTTCTACGAGCAGTACTTC. Translation gives CASSPSGFYEQYF.

J is TRBJ2-1 and V is TRBV28; 9 nucleotides agree with TRBD1. Germline V CDR1 and CDR2: MDHEN, SYDVKM. The CDR3 is 15 residues long. V lost 4 bases and J lost 7; bases outside the gene matches: 8. CDR3 coding DNA: TGTGCCAGCAGTTCCTTGGGACAGGGACGGAATGAGCAGTTCTTC. Translated: CASSSLGQGRNEQFF.

This clone was detected only once. J is TRBJ2-1 and V is TRBV6-4; the match to TRBD2 covers 7 bases. The germline gives CDR1 MRHNA, CDR2 SNTAGT. Unmatched junction bases numbered 1, after V lost 2 bases and J lost 3 bases. The length of the CDR3 is 14 residues. CDR3 loop: CASSDGGGYNEQFF. CDR3 in DNA: TGTGCCAGCAGTGACGGGGGGGGCTACAATGAGCAGTTCTTC.

The V gene is TRBV7-3, the J gene TRBJ1-6, with D maybe TRBD1 (6 bases). Between the trimmed V and J ends, which lost 5 bases and 10 bases, there was a span of 21 bases. CDR3 length: 16 residues. Germline CDR1 is SGHTA and CDR2 is FQGTGA. The CDR3 coding sequence is TGTGCCAGCAGCAGGGGGGGGCACTCGTCTGGGTCACCCCTCCACTTT. It specifies CASSRGGHSSGSPLHF.

This rearrangement joins TRBV6-1 to TRBJ2-1, with 12 bases lining up with TRBD2. The CDR3 spans 18 residues. V was clipped by 3 bases and J by 4 bases; unmatched bases: 10. Germline V gene data show CDR1 as MNHNS and CDR2 as SASEGT. The CDR3 DNA reads as TGTGCCAGCAGTGACCCTAGCGGGGGGGCCGTGGTATACAATGAGCAGTTCTTC. Protein product: CASSDPSGGAVVYNEQFF.

This clone was counted between two and nine times. The chain uses TRBV5-1 and TRBJ1-1, with D possibly being TRBD1 (5 bases). From germline, CDR1 is SGHRS and CDR2 YFSETQ. This CDR3 has 17 residues. V lost 2 bases and J lost 1, with 18 bases in between. The CDR3 here is CASSFWGGPTPNTEAFF. For the CDR3, the DNA is TGCGCCAGCAGCTTCTGGGGGGGACCCACCCCGAACACTGAAGCTTTCTTT.

The chain couples TRBV19 to TRBJ1-5; TRBD1 agrees at 9 bases. The CDR3 covers 15 residues. Germline V gene data show CDR1 as LNHDA and CDR2 as SQIVND (reference sequence). V gave up 5 bases and J gave up 7 bases; unmatched junction bases: 9. This CDR3 reads CASSSPRGQGQPQHF. CDR3 DNA: TGTGCCAGTAGTTCGCCGAGGGGACAGGGACAGCCCCAGCATTTT.

The chain employs TRBV3-1 (or the pseudogene TRBV3-2) and TRBJ1-6; 12 nucleotides agree with TRBD1. J gave up 9 bases and V 1 base, and 4 bases lay outside the gene matches. This CDR3 region has 16 residues. Germline assignment: CDR1 LGHDT and CDR2 YNNKEL (reference sequence). The CDR3 reads CASSQGGTGGGSPLHF. CDR3 coding DNA: TGTGCCAGCAGCCAAGGCGGGACAGGGGGCGGTTCACCCCTCCACTTT.

The V call is TRBV9, the J call TRBJ2-1; a weak D match, TRBD2 (5 bases). The CDR3 extends over 15 amino acids. Trimming removed 4 bases at V and 6 bases at J, with 17 bases between. The germline gives CDR1 SGDLS, CDR2 YYNGEE. The DNA of the CDR3 is TGTGCCAGCAGCTCAGGACTGGTGACCGGCAATGAGCAGTTCTTC. It specifies CASSSGLVTGNEQFF.

About this clone: The junction departs from germline at one end; a sequencing error may be responsible. The rearrangement links TRBV5-4 to TRBJ2-7, with 8 bases that match TRBD2. Germline CDR1 SGHNT, CDR2 YYREEE (reference sequence). The CDR3 has 13 amino acids. CDR3 loop: CASSLVNGGARSF. DNA for the CDR3: TGTGCCAGCAGCTTGGTGAACGGGGGGGCGAGAAGCTTC.

The rearrangement uses TRBV3-1 (or the pseudogene TRBV3-2) and TRBJ2-2; D gene unclear. V dropped 0 bases and J dropped 4 bases, with 18 bases sitting between them. CDR1 and CDR2 from the germline V gene are LGHDT and YNNKEL (reference sequence). The CDR3 runs 18 residues. DNA for the CDR3: TGTGCCAGCAGCCAAGATCCCCTTTCTCCCCTACGCACCGGGGAGCTGTTTTTT. Translation: CASSQDPLSPLRTGELFF.

The V gene is TRBV3-1 (or the pseudogene TRBV3-2), the J gene TRBJ2-7; 9 nucleotides match TRBD2. V was pared by 1 base and J by 2 bases, with 3 bases of the junction left unmatched. The CDR3 consists of 15 residues. CDR1 LGHDT and CDR2 YNNKEL come from the germline V gene (reference sequence). The CDR3 spells CASSQGLAETYEQYF. DNA of the CDR3: TGTGCCAGCAGCCAAGGACTAGCGGAGACCTACGAGCAGTACTTC.

The chain employs TRBV5-1 and TRBJ2-3; TRBD2 aligns across 8 bases. The CDR3 runs 15 residues. V was pared by 5 bases and J by 5 bases, with 10 bases of the junction left unmatched. The germline V gene encodes CDR1 SGHRS and CDR2 YFSETQ. The CDR3 loop reads CASREGLVSVDTQYF. In nucleotides, the CDR3 is TGCGCCAGCAGAGAGGGACTAGTCAGTGTAGATACGCAGTATTTT.

The chain has TRBV5-4 and TRBJ2-3, with D perhaps matching TRBD2 (6 bases). Trimming stripped 0 bases from V and 3 bases from J, with 11 bases between. This CDR3 has 15 residues. Per germline, CDR1 SGHNT and CDR2 YYREEE (reference sequence). The CDR3 region has the DNA TGTGCCAGCAGCTTGGCGGGAGTTCAGACAGATACGCAGTATTTT. Amino acids: CASSLAGVQTDTQYF. Combining the CDR3 with reference TRBV5-4 and TRBJ2-3 gives the whole variable domain ETGVTQSPTHLIKTRGQQVTLRCSSQSGHNTVSWYQQALGQGPQFIFQYYREEENGRGNFPPRFSGLQFPNYSSELNVNALELDDSALYLCASSLAGVQTDTQYFGPGTRLTVL.

The sample holds one count of this clone. The chain is built from TRBV5-1 and TRBJ2-2, with 7 positions matching TRBD2. Trimming at V came to 0 bases and at J to 7 bases, leaving 6 bases not matched to a gene. Germline CDR1 and CDR2: SGHRS and YFSETQ. There are 15 residues in the CDR3. The CDR3 coding sequence is TGCGCCAGCAGCTTGGAGGGGCCGGGAGGCGGGGAGCTGTTTTTT. This sequence encodes CASSLEGPGGGELFF.

The V call is TRBV5-1, the J call TRBJ2-3; 9 nucleotides agree with TRBD1. J lost 1 base, V lost 8 bases, and 14 bases had no gene match. This CDR3 has 17 amino acids. Germline assignment: CDR1 SGHRS and CDR2 YFSETQ. CDR3 sequence (DNA): TGCGCCAGTTTTACCGGGACAGGGATCCTAGGCACAGATACGCAGTATTTT. Protein: CASFTGTGILGTDTQYF.

The genes are TRBV5-1 and TRBJ2-2; 10 nucleotides match TRBD1. Germline V gene data show CDR1 as SGHRS and CDR2 as YFSETQ. Trimming at V came to 5 bases and at J to 5 bases, leaving 12 bases not matched to a gene. This CDR3 has 17 amino acids. The CDR3 region is CASRPAPGTGDTGELFF. The CDR3 coding sequence is TGCGCCAGCAGACCCGCCCCCGGGACAGGGGATACCGGGGAGCTGTTTTTT.

V and J are TRBV2 and TRBJ2-1; tentatively, D is TRBD2 (5 bases). The CDR3 consists of 14 residues. The germline V gene encodes CDR1 SNHLY and CDR2 FYNNEI. V was cut by 9 bases and J by 4 bases, with 16 bases left in between. Written as DNA, the CDR3 is TGTGCCAGTCAGCAGGCGAGCGGTTACAATGAGCAGTTCTTC. This sequence encodes CASQQASGYNEQFF.